Each of the 13 T cell receptor beta chains below was sequenced from the same sample in a study of OX40 agonist ivuxolimab in advanced cancers. Generated by immunoSEQ multiplex PCR, the TCRdb table keeps only in-frame clones and is missing some. Among 79,000 or so clones listed, less than 95% were seen once. Specimen: CD4+ or CD8+ T cells sorted from blood, collected in a trial of the OX40 agonist ivuxolimab. These receptors all stem from an adult with an advanced solid tumor such as melanoma, head and neck, liver or kidney cancer.

The rearrangement joins TRBV5-6 to TRBJ2-3; 15 bases map to TRBD2. CDR1 SGHDT and CDR2 YYEEEE come from the germline V gene. V dropped 4 bases and J dropped 4; count of bases not matched to a gene: 7. The CDR3 sequence is 17 residues long. CDR3 protein: CASSAGLAGGGADTQYF. CDR3 nucleotide sequence: TGTGCCAGCAGCGCGGGACTAGCGGGAGGAGGGGCAGATACGCAGTATTTT.

This chain links TRBV28 with TRBJ1-5, with D possibly matching TRBD1 (5 bases). V lost 3 bases, J lost 3 bases, and 9 bases lay in between. This CDR3 is built from 14 residues. Germline CDR1 MDHEN, CDR2 SYDVKM. CDR3 sequence: CASSLGRDNQPQHF. The CDR3 DNA follows: TGTGCCAGCAGTTTGGGACGGGACAATCAGCCCCAGCATTTT.

This clone has only a few counts. This sequence joins TRBV19 and TRBJ2-2, with D possibly TRBD1 on 5 matching bases. The CDR3 contains 14 residues. Trimming shortened V by 3 bases and J by 4 bases, and 9 bases separated the two germline ends. Germline V lookup: CDR1 LNHDA, CDR2 SQIVND (reference sequence). CDR3 protein: CASSIAGITGELFF. CDR3 sequence (DNA): TGTGCCAGTAGTATCGCAGGGATCACCGGGGAGCTGTTTTTT. The whole variable domain, remainder taken from reference TRBV19 and TRBJ2-2, is DGGITQSPKYLFRKEGQNVTLSCEQNLNHDAMYWYRQDPGQGLRLIYYSQIVNDFQKGDIAEGYSVSREKKESFPLTVTSAQKNPTAFYLCASSIAGITGELFFGEGSRLTVL.

V usage is TRBV6-5 and J usage is TRBJ2-7, with 11 bases fitting TRBD1. This CDR3 spans 16 amino acids. Losses at the gene ends were 4 bases for V and 3 bases for J; bases not matched to a gene: 8. CDR1 and CDR2 (germline): MNHEY, SVGAGI. The CDR3 protein is CASSSITGTGGYEQYF. The DNA for the CDR3 is TGTGCCAGCAGTTCCATAACCGGGACAGGGGGCTACGAGCAGTACTTC.

Remarks on this clone: One junction end does not reproduce the germline sequence, and a read error may be involved. The chain links TRBV5-1 to TRBJ1-2, with 7 nucleotides matching TRBD1. This CDR3 has 11 amino acids. Germline V gene sequence: CDR1 SGHRS, CDR2 YFSETQ. The CDR3 nucleotides are TGCGCCAGCAGCCTAGGACAGGCGGCCATCTTC. Encoded protein: CASSLGQAAIF.

The chain uses TRBV28 and TRBJ2-7; 11 nucleotides agree with TRBD2. With V trimmed by 4 bases and J by 3 bases, 8 bases remained unmatched. CDR3 length: 16 amino acids. Germline CDR1 reads MDHEN; CDR2 reads SYDVKM. The CDR3 is CASSSSGLAANYEQYF. The CDR3 region has the DNA TGTGCCAGCAGTTCATCGGGACTAGCGGCCAACTACGAGCAGTACTTC.

J is TRBJ2-3 and V is TRBV9; 7 bases are a match to TRBD2. CDR1 is SGDLS, CDR2 YYNGEE, per germline. J was trimmed by 1 base and V by 1 base; bases with no gene match: 0. This CDR3 comprises 14 residues. The CDR3 protein is CASSVSGGTDTQYF. As DNA, the CDR3 is TGTGCCAGCAGCGTAAGCGGGGGCACAGATACGCAGTATTTT. The full variable domain, completed using reference TRBV9 and TRBJ2-3, is DSGVTQTPKHLITATGQRVTLRCSPRSGDLSVYWYQQSLDQGLQFLIQYYNGEERAKGNILERFSAQQFPDLHSELNLSSLELGDSALYFCASSVSGGTDTQYFGPGTRLTVL.

V and J are TRBV2 and TRBJ2-2; D gene unclear. Trimming removed 3 bases at V and 4 bases at J, with 12 bases between. In germline, CDR1 is SNHLY, CDR2 FYNNEI. This CDR3 has 15 amino acids. CDR3 DNA: TGTGCCAGCAGTGAGGATAGGTGGCGCACCGGGGAGCTGTTTTTT. Protein: CASSEDRWRTGELFF.

This chain links TRBV5-6 with TRBJ2-7; TRBD2 aligns across 9 bases. Germline values: CDR1 SGHDT, CDR2 YYEEEE. The CDR3 totals 15 residues. V was pared by 4 bases and J by 7 bases, with 12 bases of the junction left unmatched. The CDR3 DNA is TGTGCCAGCAGCCGCAGACTAGCGGAAGTGAAAGAGCAGTACTTC. Amino acid sequence: CASSRRLAEVKEQYF.

The genes are TRBV5-1 and TRBJ2-6; 7 bases are shared with TRBD2. J was trimmed by 4 bases and V by 0 bases; bases with no gene match: 4. The CDR3 has 16 amino acids. Germline V lookup: CDR1 SGHRS, CDR2 YFSETQ. The CDR3 DNA reads as TGCGCCAGCAGCTTGGATGGGGGGGACGGGGCCAACGTCCTGACTTTC. It encodes CASSLDGGDGANVLTF.

Turning to this clone: The same CDR3 also results from other DNA sequences found in this sample. V and J are TRBV5-1 and TRBJ2-3; D is unclear. Germline V gene data show CDR1 as SGHRS and CDR2 as YFSETQ. V dropped 0 bases and J dropped 1 base, with 3 bases sitting between them. The CDR3 extends over 13 amino acids. For the CDR3, the DNA is TGCGCCAGCAGCTTGGGGGGCACAGATACGCAGTATTTT. As protein: CASSLGGTDTQYF.

The chain couples TRBV7-8 to TRBJ1-1; D is possibly TRBD1 (5 bases). Between the trimmed V and J ends, which lost 6 bases and 7 bases, there was a span of 18 bases. Germline CDR1 reads SGHVS; CDR2 reads FQNEAQ. The length of the CDR3 is 14 residues. CDR3 nucleotides: TGTGCCAGCAGTTTACCCGGGGGGGTATTTGAAGCTTTCTTT. Translation: CASSLPGGVFEAFF.

The chain links TRBV7-9 to TRBJ1-4; 8 bases map to TRBD1. J was trimmed by 6 bases and V by 5 bases; bases with no gene match: 8. Germline assignment: CDR1 SEHNR and CDR2 FQNEAQ (reference sequence). This CDR3 is 15 amino acids long. CDR3 amino acids: CASSRRGTGDEKLFF. The CDR3 nucleotides are TGTGCCAGCAGCCGCCGCGGGACAGGTGATGAAAAACTGTTTTTT.